This T cell receptor (beta chain) was profiled in a study of early T cells in non-severe SARS-CoV-2 infection. The wider study: Sequenced material consisted of bulk RNA (from unsorted whole blood), and chains were unpaired.

This clonotype was seen repeatedly, ten times or more. One entry per CDR3 protein results from TCRdb running MiXCR on the 5' RACE reads. The sample has 45,000 to 55,000 distinct CDR3 sequences, approximately 13% seen once. Trimming left V 7 bases short and J 1 base short, with 14 bases between. CDR1 ENHRY and CDR2 SYGVKD come from the germline V gene. The CDR3 is 14 residues long. This TCR was sampled from an adult who was a healthcare worker with PCR-confirmed SARS-CoV-2 infection or an uninfected control (not recorded which). The sequencing sample was made of whole blood. The rearrangement joins TRBV10-3 to TRBJ2-7; D call uncertain. CDR3 in amino acids: CAIKDRPDSYEQYF. The CDR3 nucleotides read TGTGCCATCAAGGACCGCCCAGATTCCTACGAGCAGTACTTC.